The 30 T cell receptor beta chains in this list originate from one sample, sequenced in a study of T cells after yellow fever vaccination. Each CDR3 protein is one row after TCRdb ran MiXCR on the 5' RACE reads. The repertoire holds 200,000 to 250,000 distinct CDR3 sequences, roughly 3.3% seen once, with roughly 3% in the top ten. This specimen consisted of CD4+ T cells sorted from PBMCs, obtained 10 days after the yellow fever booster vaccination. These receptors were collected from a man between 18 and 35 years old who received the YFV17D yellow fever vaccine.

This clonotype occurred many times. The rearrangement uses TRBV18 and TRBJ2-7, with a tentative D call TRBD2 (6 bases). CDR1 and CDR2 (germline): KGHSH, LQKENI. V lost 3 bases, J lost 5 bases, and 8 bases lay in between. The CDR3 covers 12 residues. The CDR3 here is CASSPTSNEQYF. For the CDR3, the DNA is TGTGCCAGCTCACCGACTAGTAACGAGCAGTACTTC.

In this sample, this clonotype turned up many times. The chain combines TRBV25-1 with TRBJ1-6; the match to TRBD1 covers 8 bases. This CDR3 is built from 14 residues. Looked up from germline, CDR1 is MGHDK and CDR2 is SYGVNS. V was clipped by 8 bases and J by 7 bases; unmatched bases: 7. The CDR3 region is CASQDRGENSPLHF. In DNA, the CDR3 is TGTGCCAGCCAAGACAGGGGTGAAAATTCACCCCTCCACTTT. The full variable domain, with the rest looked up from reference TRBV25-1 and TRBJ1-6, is EADIYQTPRYLVIGTGKKITLECSQTMGHDKMYWYQQDPGMELHLIHYSYGVNSTEKGDLSSESTVSRIRTEHFPLTLESARPSHTSQYLCASQDRGENSPLHFGNGTRLTVT.

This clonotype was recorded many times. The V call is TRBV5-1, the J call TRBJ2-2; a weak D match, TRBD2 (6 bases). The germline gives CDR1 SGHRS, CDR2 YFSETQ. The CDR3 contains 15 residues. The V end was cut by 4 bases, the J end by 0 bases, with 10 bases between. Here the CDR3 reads CASSGGVANTGELFF. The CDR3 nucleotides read TGCGCCAGCAGCGGCGGGGTCGCGAACACCGGGGAGCTGTTTTTT.

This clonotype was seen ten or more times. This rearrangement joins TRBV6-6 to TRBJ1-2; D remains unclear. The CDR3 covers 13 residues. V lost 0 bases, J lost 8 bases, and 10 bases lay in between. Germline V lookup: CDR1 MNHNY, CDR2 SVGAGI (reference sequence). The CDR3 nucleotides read TGTGCCAGCAGTTACTCGAGCGAGCGGGGCTACACCTTC. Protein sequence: CASSYSSERGYTF.

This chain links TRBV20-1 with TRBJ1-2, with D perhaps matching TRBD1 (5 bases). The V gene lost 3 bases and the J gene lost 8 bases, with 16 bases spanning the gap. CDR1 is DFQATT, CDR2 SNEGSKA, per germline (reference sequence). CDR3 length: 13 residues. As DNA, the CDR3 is TGCAGTGCTAGTAGTCCCCCGGAGGGGGGCTACACCTTC. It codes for CSASSPPEGGYTF.

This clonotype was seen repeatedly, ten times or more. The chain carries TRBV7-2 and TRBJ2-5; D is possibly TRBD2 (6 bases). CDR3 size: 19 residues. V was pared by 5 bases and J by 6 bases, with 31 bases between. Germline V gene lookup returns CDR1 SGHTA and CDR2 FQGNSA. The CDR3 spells CASSLNRGASYPGDQTQYF. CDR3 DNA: TGTGCCAGCAGCCTAAACCGGGGAGCTTCGTATCCGGGGGACCAGACCCAGTACTTC. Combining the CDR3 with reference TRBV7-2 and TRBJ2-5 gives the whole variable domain GAGVSQSPSNKVTEKGKDVELRCDPISGHTALYWYRQSLGQGLEFLIYFQGNSAPDKSGLPSDRFSAERTGGSVSTLTIQRTQQEDSAVYLCASSLNRGASYPGDQTQYFGPGTRLLVL.

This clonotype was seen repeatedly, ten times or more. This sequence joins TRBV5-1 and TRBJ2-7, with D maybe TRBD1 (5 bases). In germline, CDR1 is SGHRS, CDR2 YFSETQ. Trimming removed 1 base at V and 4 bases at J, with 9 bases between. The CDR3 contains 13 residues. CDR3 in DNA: TGCGCCAGCAGCTTGAGGGGTTGGTACGAGCAGTACTTC. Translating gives CASSLRGWYEQYF.

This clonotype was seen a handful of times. In DNA form, the CDR3 reads TGTGCCAGCAGTTTAGCTGGGACAGCAGCCCAAGAGACCCAGTACTTC. Amino acids: CASSLAGTAAQETQYF. V and J are TRBV12-3 or TRBV12-4 and TRBJ2-5, with 7 bases aligning to TRBD1. The CDR3 runs 16 residues. V was clipped by 0 bases and J by 1 base; unmatched bases: 5.

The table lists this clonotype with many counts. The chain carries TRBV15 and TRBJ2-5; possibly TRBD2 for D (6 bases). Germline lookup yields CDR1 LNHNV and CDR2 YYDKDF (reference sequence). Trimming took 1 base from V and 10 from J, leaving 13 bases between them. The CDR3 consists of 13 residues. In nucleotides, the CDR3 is TGTGCCACCAGCAGAGGAGACGGCGGGGACCAGTACTTC. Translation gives CATSRGDGGDQYF. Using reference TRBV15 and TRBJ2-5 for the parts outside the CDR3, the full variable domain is DAMVIQNPRYQVTQFGKPVTLSCSQTLNHNVMYWYQQKSSQAPKLLFHYYDKDFNNEADTPDNFQSRRPNTSFCFLDIRSPGLGDTAMYLCATSRGDGGDQYFGPGTRLLVL.

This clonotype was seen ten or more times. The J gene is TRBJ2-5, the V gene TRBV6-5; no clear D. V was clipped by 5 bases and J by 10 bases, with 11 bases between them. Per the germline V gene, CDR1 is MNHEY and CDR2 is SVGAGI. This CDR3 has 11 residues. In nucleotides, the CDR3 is TGTGCCAGCAGTAACCTTCGGTTCCAGTACTTC. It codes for CASSNLRFQYF.

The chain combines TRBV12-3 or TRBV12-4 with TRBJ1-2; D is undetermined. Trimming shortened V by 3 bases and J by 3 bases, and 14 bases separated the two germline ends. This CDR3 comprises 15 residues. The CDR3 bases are TGTGCCAGCAGTTTGGGCCCCGGAAACGACTATGGCTACACCTTC. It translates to CASSLGPGNDYGYTF.

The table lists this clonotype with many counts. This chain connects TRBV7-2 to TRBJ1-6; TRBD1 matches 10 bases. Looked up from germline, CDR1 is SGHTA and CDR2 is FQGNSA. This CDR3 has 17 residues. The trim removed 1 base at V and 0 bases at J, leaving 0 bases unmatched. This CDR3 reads CASSLGTGGSYNSPLHF. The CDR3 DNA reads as TGTGCCAGCAGCTTAGGGACAGGGGGCTCCTATAATTCACCCCTCCACTTT.

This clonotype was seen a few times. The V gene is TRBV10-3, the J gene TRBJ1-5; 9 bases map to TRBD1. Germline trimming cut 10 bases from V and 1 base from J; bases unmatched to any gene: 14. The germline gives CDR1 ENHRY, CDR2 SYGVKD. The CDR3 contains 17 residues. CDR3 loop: CATRDLTGGLSNQPQHF. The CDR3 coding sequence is TGTGCCACCCGGGACCTCACAGGGGGCCTGAGCAATCAGCCCCAGCATTTT.

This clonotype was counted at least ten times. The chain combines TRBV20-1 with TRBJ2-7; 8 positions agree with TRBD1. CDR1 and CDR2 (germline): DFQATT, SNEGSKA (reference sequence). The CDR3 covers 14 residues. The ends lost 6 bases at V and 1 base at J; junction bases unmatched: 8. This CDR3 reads CSADDRGSSYEQYV. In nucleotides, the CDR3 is TGCAGTGCCGATGACAGGGGTAGTTCCTACGAGCAGTACGTC.

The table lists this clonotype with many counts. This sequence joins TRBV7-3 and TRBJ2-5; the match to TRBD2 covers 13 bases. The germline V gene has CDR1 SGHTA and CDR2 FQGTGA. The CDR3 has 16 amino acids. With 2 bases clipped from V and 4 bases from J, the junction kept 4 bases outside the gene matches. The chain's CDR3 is CASSLDGTSGIETQYF. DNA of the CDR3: TGTGCCAGCAGCTTAGACGGGACTAGCGGGATAGAGACCCAGTACTTC.

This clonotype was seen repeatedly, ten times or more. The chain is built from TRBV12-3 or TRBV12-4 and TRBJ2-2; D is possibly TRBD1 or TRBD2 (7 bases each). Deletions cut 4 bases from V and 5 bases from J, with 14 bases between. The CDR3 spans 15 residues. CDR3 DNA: TGTGCCAGCAGTTCCGACAGGGAGGGAACCGGGGAGCTGTTTTTT. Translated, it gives CASSSDREGTGELFF.

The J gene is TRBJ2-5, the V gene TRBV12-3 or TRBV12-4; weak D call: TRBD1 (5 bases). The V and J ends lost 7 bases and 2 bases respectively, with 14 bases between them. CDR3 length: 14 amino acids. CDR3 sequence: CASTRRQYQETQYF. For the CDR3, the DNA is TGTGCCAGCACGCGCCGACAGTATCAAGAGACCCAGTACTTC.

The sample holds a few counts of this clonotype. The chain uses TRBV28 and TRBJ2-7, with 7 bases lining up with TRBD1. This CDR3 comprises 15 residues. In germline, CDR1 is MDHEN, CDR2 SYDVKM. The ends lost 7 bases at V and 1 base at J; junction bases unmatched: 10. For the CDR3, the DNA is TGTGCCAGCATTGCCGGGACAGCATCTTCCTACGAGCAGTACTTC. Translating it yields CASIAGTASSYEQYF.

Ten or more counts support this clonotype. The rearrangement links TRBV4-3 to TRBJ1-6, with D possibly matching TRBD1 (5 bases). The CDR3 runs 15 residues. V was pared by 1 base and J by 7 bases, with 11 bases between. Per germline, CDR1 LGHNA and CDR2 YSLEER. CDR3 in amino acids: CASSQGGYLNSPLHF. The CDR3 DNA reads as TGCGCCAGCAGCCAAGGGGGGTATTTGAATTCACCCCTCCACTTT.

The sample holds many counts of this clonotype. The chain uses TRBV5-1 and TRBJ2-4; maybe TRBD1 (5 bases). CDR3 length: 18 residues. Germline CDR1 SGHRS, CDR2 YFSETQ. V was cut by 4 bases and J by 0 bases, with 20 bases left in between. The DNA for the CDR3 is TGCGCCAGCAGCCTACGTTCTCTTGACAGACTAGCCAAAAACATTCAGTACTTC. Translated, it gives CASSLRSLDRLAKNIQYF.

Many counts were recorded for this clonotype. CDR3 protein: CASSSQATNEKLFF. The CDR3 DNA follows: TGTGCCAGCAGTTCACAGGCAACTAATGAAAAACTGTTTTTT. The chain combines TRBV12-3 or TRBV12-4 with TRBJ1-4; D possibly corresponds to TRBD1 (5 bases). The germline V and J ends were trimmed by 4 bases and 0 bases, with 6 bases remaining between them. This CDR3 has 14 amino acids.

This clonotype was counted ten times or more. CDR3 bases: TGTGCCAGCAGTTACTGGACAGGCCTGGGGACTGAAGCTTTCTTT. It yields the protein CASSYWTGLGTEAFF. This chain joins TRBV6-5 and TRBJ1-1; 7 bases map to TRBD1. V lost 1 base to trimming and J lost 5 bases; unmatched junction nucleotides: 7. The CDR3 runs to 15 residues. Germline loops: CDR1 MNHEY, CDR2 SVGAGI.

CDR3 coding DNA: TGCGCCAGCAGCTTAACCAGGGCGTCCGGGGCCAACGTCCTGACTTTC. This codes for CASSLTRASGANVLTF. This rearrangement joins TRBV5-1 to TRBJ2-6; tentative D call: TRBD1 (5 bases). Trimming pared 2 bases from V and 4 bases from J, leaving 13 bases between. The CDR3 covers 16 residues. Germline CDR1 reads SGHRS; CDR2 reads YFSETQ. Full variable domain (outside the CDR3, taken from reference TRBV5-1 and TRBJ2-6): KAGVTQTPRYLIKTRGQQVTLSCSPISGHRSVSWYQQTPGQGLQFLFEYFSETQRNKGNFPGRFSGRQFSNSRSEMNVSTLELGDSALYLCASSLTRASGANVLTFGAGSRLTVL.

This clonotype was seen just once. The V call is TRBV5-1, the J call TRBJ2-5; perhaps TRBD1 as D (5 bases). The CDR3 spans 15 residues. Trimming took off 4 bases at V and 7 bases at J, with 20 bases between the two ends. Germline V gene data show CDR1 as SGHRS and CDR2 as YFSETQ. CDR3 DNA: TGCGCCAGCAGCGCAGGGTGGGGTTATCAGGTGACCCAGTACTTC. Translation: CASSAGWGYQVTQYF.

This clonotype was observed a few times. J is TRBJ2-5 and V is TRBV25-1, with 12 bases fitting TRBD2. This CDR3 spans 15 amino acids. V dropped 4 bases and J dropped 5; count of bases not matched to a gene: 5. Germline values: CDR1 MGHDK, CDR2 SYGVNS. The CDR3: CASSARTSGEETQYF. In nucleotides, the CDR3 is TGTGCCAGCAGTGCCAGGACTAGCGGGGAGGAGACCCAGTACTTC.

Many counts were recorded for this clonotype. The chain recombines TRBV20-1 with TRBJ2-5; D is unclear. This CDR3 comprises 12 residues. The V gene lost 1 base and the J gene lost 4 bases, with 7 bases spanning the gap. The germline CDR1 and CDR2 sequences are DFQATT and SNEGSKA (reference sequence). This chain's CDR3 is CSARAGVETQYF. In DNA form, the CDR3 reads TGCAGTGCTAGAGCAGGAGTAGAGACCCAGTACTTC.

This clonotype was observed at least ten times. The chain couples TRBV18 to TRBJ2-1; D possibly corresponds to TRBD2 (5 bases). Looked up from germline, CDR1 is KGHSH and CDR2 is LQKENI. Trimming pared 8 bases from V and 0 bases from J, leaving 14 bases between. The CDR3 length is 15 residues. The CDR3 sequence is CASGLRDLSYNEQFF. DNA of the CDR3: TGTGCCAGCGGACTTCGCGATCTCTCCTACAATGAGCAGTTCTTC.

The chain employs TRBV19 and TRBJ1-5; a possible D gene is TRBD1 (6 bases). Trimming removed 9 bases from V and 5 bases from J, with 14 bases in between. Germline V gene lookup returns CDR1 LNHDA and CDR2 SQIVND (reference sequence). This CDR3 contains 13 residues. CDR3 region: CASTGTYHQPQHF. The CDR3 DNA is TGTGCCAGCACCGGGACATACCATCAGCCCCAGCATTTT.

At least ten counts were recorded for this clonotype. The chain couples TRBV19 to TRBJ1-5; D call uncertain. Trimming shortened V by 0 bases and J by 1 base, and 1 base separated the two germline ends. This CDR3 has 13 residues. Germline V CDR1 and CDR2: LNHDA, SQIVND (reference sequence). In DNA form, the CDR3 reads TGTGCCAGTAGTATAGAGAGCAATCAGCCCCAGCATTTT. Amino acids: CASSIESNQPQHF.

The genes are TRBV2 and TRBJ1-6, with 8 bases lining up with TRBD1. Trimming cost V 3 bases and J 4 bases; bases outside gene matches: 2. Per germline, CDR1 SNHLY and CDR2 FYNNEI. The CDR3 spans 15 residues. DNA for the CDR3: TGTGCCAGCAGTGACACAGGGGGTTATAATTCACCCCTCCACTTT. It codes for CASSDTGGYNSPLHF.